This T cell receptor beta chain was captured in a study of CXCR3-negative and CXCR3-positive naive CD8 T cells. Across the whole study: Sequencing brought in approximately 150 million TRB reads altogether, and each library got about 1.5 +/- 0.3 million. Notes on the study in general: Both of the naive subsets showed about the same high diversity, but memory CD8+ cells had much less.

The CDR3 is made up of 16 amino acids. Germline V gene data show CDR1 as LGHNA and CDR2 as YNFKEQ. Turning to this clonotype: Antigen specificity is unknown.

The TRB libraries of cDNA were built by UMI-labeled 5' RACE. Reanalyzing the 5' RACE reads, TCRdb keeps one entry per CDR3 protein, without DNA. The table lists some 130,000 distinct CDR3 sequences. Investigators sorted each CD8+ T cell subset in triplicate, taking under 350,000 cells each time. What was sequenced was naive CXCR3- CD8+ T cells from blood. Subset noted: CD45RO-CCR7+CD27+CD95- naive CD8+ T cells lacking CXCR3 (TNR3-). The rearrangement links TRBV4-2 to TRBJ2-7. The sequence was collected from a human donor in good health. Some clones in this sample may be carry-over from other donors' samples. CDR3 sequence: CASSQDRSWTSGEQYF.